This record covers a single T cell receptor (beta chain). TCRdb passed the RT-PCR reads through MiXCR, listing each CDR3 protein once. The table has around 200,000 distinct CDR3 sequences, around 41% seen once. The data were obtained in a study of patients and donors after allogeneic stem cell transplantation. The germline CDR1 and CDR2 sequences are SNHLY and FYNNEI. With 6 bases clipped from V and 2 bases from J, the junction kept 8 bases outside the gene matches. This CDR3 is built from 18 residues. This chain links TRBV2 with TRBJ2-3; TRBD2 matches 16 bases. This TCR was recovered from a human donor who was either an allogeneic HSCT recipient or a stem cell or donor lymphocyte infusion donor (not recorded which). It is not recorded whose cells these are; they may come from a transplant donor. Input material: blood, either unsorted or a sorted T cell fraction (not recorded which). The CDR3 sequence is CASSPRGLAGGDTDTQYF. In nucleotides, the CDR3 is TGTGCCAGCAGCCCACGGGGACTAGCGGGGGGGGACACAGATACGCAGTATTTT.